These 16 T cell receptor beta chains came from one sample sequenced in a study of CD8 T cells in ankylosing spondylitis. Study findings and constraints: Blood of patients with ankylosing spondylitis appeared to be characterized by a TCR beta motif of several highly homologous variants.

The antigens these receptors bind are not known. MiXCR, applied by TCRdb to the 5' RACE reads, yields one record per CDR3 protein. The sample shows about 330,000 distinct CDR3 sequences, approximately 8.2% of them seen only once. The sequenced material came from blood, either unsorted or a sorted T cell fraction (not recorded which). These receptors originate from a male donor with ankylosing spondylitis.

This clonotype was detected ten times or more. This rearrangement joins TRBV12-3 or TRBV12-4 to TRBJ1-2; D is unclear. The CDR3 has 12 amino acids. Deletions cut 5 bases from V and 4 bases from J, with 8 bases between. The CDR3 sequence: CASSPDPYGYTF. CDR3 DNA sequence: TGTGCCAGCAGTCCGGACCCCTATGGCTACACCTTC.

The chain employs TRBV10-3 and TRBJ1-5; D is undetermined. CDR1 is ENHRY and CDR2 is SYGVKD in the germline V gene. This CDR3 has 13 residues. V lost 7 bases to trimming and J lost 5 bases, with 12 bases between them. The CDR3: CAITEARDQPQHF. The CDR3 coding sequence is TGTGCCATCACGGAGGCCAGAGATCAGCCCCAGCATTTT.

In its sample, this clonotype was seen a few times. The chain employs TRBV28 and TRBJ2-7; 8 nucleotides agree with TRBD1. This CDR3 is built from 14 residues. CDR1 is MDHEN and CDR2 is SYDVKM in the germline V gene. V was pared by 7 bases and J by 2 bases, with 7 bases of the junction left unmatched. The CDR3 DNA reads TGTGCCAGCACCCCATCAGGGGGCACCTACGAGCAGTACTTC. This sequence encodes CASTPSGGTYEQYF.

This clonotype has just a few counts. V usage is TRBV7-9 and J usage is TRBJ2-1, with 9 bases fitting TRBD1. Per germline, CDR1 SEHNR and CDR2 FQNEAQ (reference sequence). This CDR3 spans 14 amino acids. With V trimmed by 2 bases and J by 5 bases, 1 base remained unmatched. The DNA of the CDR3 is TGTGCCAGCAGCTTAAGACAGGGGGACAATGAGCAGTTCTTC. Protein: CASSLRQGDNEQFF. Full variable domain (missing parts from reference TRBV7-9 and TRBJ2-1): DTGVSQNPRHKITKRGQNVTFRCDPISEHNRLYWYRQTLGQGPEFLTYFQNEAQLEKSRLLSDRFSAERPKGSFSTLEIQRTEQGDSAMYLCASSLRQGDNEQFFGPGTRLTVL.

This clonotype showed up just a few times. V usage is TRBV7-2 and J usage is TRBJ1-3; D call uncertain. There are 14 residues in the CDR3. Deletions cut 4 bases from V and 0 bases from J, with 7 bases between. Germline values: CDR1 SGHTA, CDR2 FQGNSA. CDR3 residues: CASSWQDSGNTIYF. Here the CDR3 DNA reads TGTGCCAGCAGCTGGCAAGACTCTGGAAACACCATATATTTT. Full variable domain (rest looked up from reference TRBV7-2 and TRBJ1-3): GAGVSQSPSNKVTEKGKDVELRCDPISGHTALYWYRQSLGQGLEFLIYFQGNSAPDKSGLPSDRFSAERTGGSVSTLTIQRTQQEDSAVYLCASSWQDSGNTIYFGEGSWLTVV.

This clonotype was seen a few times. CDR3 coding DNA: TGTGCCAGCAGTTCGATGCCTACTTCGAATACGCAGTATTTT. This translates into CASSSMPTSNTQYF. The rearrangement uses TRBV6-2 or TRBV6-3 and TRBJ2-3; D is unresolved. The CDR3 covers 14 residues. The V gene's germline CDR1 is MNHEY and CDR2 SVGEGT. The V end was cut by 4 bases, the J end by 7 bases, with 15 bases between.

This clonotype was recorded many times. The J gene is TRBJ1-1, the V gene TRBV27, with D possibly TRBD1 on 6 matching bases. The V end was cut by 2 bases, the J end by 2 bases, with 12 bases between. The CDR3 length is 15 residues. CDR1 is MNHEY, CDR2 SMNVEV, per germline (reference sequence). This chain's CDR3 is CASSLISQGNTEAFF. CDR3 DNA: TGTGCCAGCAGTTTAATTTCACAGGGTAACACTGAAGCTTTCTTT.

The rearrangement joins TRBV5-1 to TRBJ2-7; TRBD2 matches 9 bases. CDR1 SGHRS and CDR2 YFSETQ come from the germline V gene. The CDR3 consists of 13 residues. The junction had 5 bases not matched to a gene; V was cut back by 6 bases and J by 4 bases. The CDR3 protein is CASTYSGSYEQYF. The CDR3 coding sequence is TGCGCCAGCACCTATAGCGGGAGTTACGAGCAGTACTTC.

This clonotype occurred many times. V gene TRBV18 combines with J gene TRBJ1-2; the D gene is possibly TRBD1 (5 bases). The CDR3 is 13 amino acids. Trimming removed 6 bases from V and 4 bases from J, with 12 bases in between. CDR1 and CDR2 from the germline V gene are KGHSH and LQKENI. CDR3 in DNA: TGTGCCAGCTCCCCCGACAGAACCTATGGCTACACCTTC. Amino acid sequence: CASSPDRTYGYTF.

The V and J genes are TRBV15 and TRBJ2-1, with D tentatively TRBD2 (5 bases). The CDR3 loop spans 16 amino acids. V lost 6 bases, J lost 0 bases, and 15 bases lay in between. From germline, CDR1 is LNHNV and CDR2 YYDKDF (reference sequence). The CDR3 DNA is TGTGCCACCAGTCCAGTAGCGTCAAGCTCCTACAATGAGCAGTTCTTC. It encodes CATSPVASSSYNEQFF.

This sequence joins TRBV20-1 and TRBJ2-5, with D uncertain. This CDR3 region has 12 residues. Germline V gene sequence: CDR1 DFQATT, CDR2 SNEGSKA (reference sequence). V was clipped by 4 bases and J by 5 bases, with 11 bases between them. The DNA for the CDR3 is TGCAGTGCTATTATGGGTGGGGAGACCCAGTACTTC. The encoded protein is CSAIMGGETQYF.

The table lists this clonotype with a few counts. This chain links TRBV6-1 with TRBJ2-2; the D call may be TRBD1 or TRBD2 (5 bases each). From germline, CDR1 is MNHNS and CDR2 SASEGT. The CDR3 totals 16 residues. Deletions cut 6 bases from V and 6 bases from J, with 20 bases between. The CDR3 loop reads CASRVPGGGRAGELFF. CDR3 DNA: TGTGCCAGCAGAGTCCCTGGTGGGGGAAGGGCCGGGGAGCTGTTTTTT.

This clonotype was found many times. The chain is built from TRBV29-1 and TRBJ2-5, with 8 nucleotides matching TRBD2. CDR3 size: 15 residues. V shed 0 bases and J 2 bases; nucleotides not matched to a gene: 5. Germline assignment: CDR1 SQVTM and CDR2 ANQGSEA. CDR3 nucleotides: TGCAGCGTTGAAGATTCGCGGGAGGAACAAGAGACCCAGTACTTC. Its translation is CSVEDSREEQETQYF.

V and J are TRBV5-1 and TRBJ2-5; 8 bases align to TRBD2. CDR1 and CDR2 (germline): SGHRS, YFSETQ. Trimming removed 0 bases from V and 5 bases from J; junction bases left unmatched: 6. The CDR3 length is 15 residues. CDR3 in DNA: TGCGCCAGCAGCTTGGCCGGACTAGCTTTGGAGACCCAGTACTTC. It specifies CASSLAGLALETQYF.

This clonotype has just a few counts. This chain links TRBV24-1 with TRBJ2-7, with TRBD1 matching 11 bases. Looked up from germline, CDR1 is KGHDR and CDR2 is SFDVKD. CDR3 length: 16 residues. V was clipped by 3 bases and J by 3 bases; unmatched bases: 6. The CDR3 sequence is CATSDGPGTGGYEQYF. CDR3 DNA: TGTGCCACCAGTGATGGCCCCGGGACAGGGGGCTACGAGCAGTACTTC.

This chain joins TRBV2 and TRBJ1-1; 10 bases map to TRBD1. The CDR3 loop spans 13 amino acids. V was clipped by 6 bases and J by 11 bases; unmatched bases: 9. CDR1 SNHLY and CDR2 FYNNEI come from the germline V gene. CDR3 sequence: CASRAPDRGRAFF. In nucleotides, the CDR3 is TGTGCCAGCAGAGCCCCGGACAGGGGGAGGGCTTTCTTT.